The 29 T cell receptor beta chains presented below share a single source sample, sequenced in a study of T-cell memory formation after mild COVID-19 (dated by TCRdb to about 2021). Libraries came from 5' RACE. Sequenced on an Illumina NovaSeq 6000. Using fastp at Q25 and MiXCR, TCRdb reprocessed the public reads and kept productive beta chains. Entries that share a CDR3 protein sequence are merged under the most common genes and DNA. The sample table contains 150,000 to 200,000 distinct CDR3 sequences; only one count was recorded for roughly 20% of them. The ten biggest clones cover roughly 3.9% of the sample. The sequenced sample consisted of PBMCs or a T cell subset sorted from them (not recorded which). These receptors all stem from a man aged 18-30 years who had mild COVID-19 (a few samples of this study predate the infection). The sample titles of this study are shuffled in the database, so cell type and time point are left out; the donor was told from shared clones.

The genes are TRBV5-1 and TRBJ2-2, with 12 bases identical to TRBD2. Germline V lookup: CDR1 SGHRS, CDR2 YFSETQ. After removal of 4 bases from V and 3 bases from J, the junction contained 7 bases not matched to a gene. The CDR3 sequence is 17 residues long. The chain's CDR3 is CASSRQTSGGDTGELFF. CDR3 DNA sequence: TGCGCCAGCAGCCGACAGACTAGCGGGGGAGACACCGGGGAGCTGTTTTTT.

This clonotype turned up a few times. This chain links TRBV7-2 with TRBJ2-2, with D perhaps TRBD1 or TRBD2 (6 bases each). Deletions cut 1 base from V and 1 base from J, with 10 bases between. Germline V lookup: CDR1 SGHTA, CDR2 FQGNSA. This CDR3 is 16 amino acids long. In nucleotides, the CDR3 is TGTGCCAGCAGCTTAGGGGGGGCGCTGAACACCGGGGAGCTGTTTTTT. This sequence encodes CASSLGGALNTGELFF.

The sample holds a few counts of this clonotype. The V gene is TRBV25-1, the J gene TRBJ2-2, with TRBD1 matching 9 bases. The V gene end was trimmed by 7 bases and the J gene end by 3 bases; junction bases not matched to a gene: 3. Germline CDR1 is MGHDK and CDR2 is SYGVNS. The CDR3 contains 14 residues. The CDR3 coding sequence is TGTGCCAGCACGGGGACAGGGTACACCGGGGAGCTGTTTTTT. Its protein product is CASTGTGYTGELFF.

This clonotype turned up a few times. The genes are TRBV5-1 and TRBJ2-3, with 9 positions matching TRBD2. V trimming: 0 bases; J trimming: 6 bases; junction bases outside the gene matches: 8. Germline V gene data show CDR1 as SGHRS and CDR2 as YFSETQ. The CDR3 consists of 16 residues. This CDR3 is CASSLVGGGAEDTQYF. The CDR3 coding sequence is TGCGCCAGCAGCTTGGTTGGCGGGGGGGCCGAGGATACGCAGTATTTT.

CDR3 sequence: CASPRTSGTDTQYF. The CDR3 DNA sequence: TGCGCCAGCCCTCGGACTAGCGGCACAGATACGCAGTATTTT. The chain uses TRBV23-1 and TRBJ2-3, with 9 nucleotides matching TRBD2. TRBV23-1 is classed as an ORF, of uncertain function. J lost 1 base, V lost 8 bases, and 4 bases had no gene match. CDR3 length: 14 amino acids.

This clonotype was seen more than once but under ten times. The rearrangement uses TRBV4-2 and TRBJ2-5, with D possibly matching TRBD2 (5 bases). The germline V and J ends were trimmed by 0 bases and 5 bases, with 10 bases remaining between them. The CDR3 has 14 residues. The V gene's germline CDR1 is LGHNA and CDR2 YNFKEQ. CDR3 loop: CASSQELVSETQYF. DNA for the CDR3: TGTGCCAGCAGCCAAGAACTAGTCTCGGAGACCCAGTACTTC.

J is TRBJ2-5 and V is TRBV6-2 or TRBV6-3; possible D gene TRBD1, 6 bases. V gave up 2 bases and J gave up 0 bases, with 16 bases separating them. Germline CDR1 MNHEY, CDR2 SVGEGT. The CDR3 runs to 17 residues. CDR3 DNA sequence: TGTGCCAGCAGTTACGCCCCTCAGGGGTCGTACCAAGAGACCCAGTACTTC. This gives the protein CASSYAPQGSYQETQYF.

This clonotype was seen more than once but under ten times. The V and J genes are TRBV5-1 and TRBJ2-5; 13 positions agree with TRBD2. The V gene end was trimmed by 6 bases and the J gene end by 1 base; junction bases not matched to a gene: 3. This CDR3 contains 15 residues. The germline V gene has CDR1 SGHRS and CDR2 YFSETQ. The CDR3 DNA sequence: TGCGCCAGCAAGACTAGCGGGGGGTTCCAAGAGACCCAGTACTTC. It translates to CASKTSGGFQETQYF.

This clonotype appeared a few times. Relative to the germline gene, one junction end is altered; a read error may explain this. V is TRBV11-2 and J is TRBJ1-1; possibly TRBD1 for D (6 bases). CDR1 and CDR2 from the germline V gene are SGHAT and FQNNGV. This CDR3 comprises 11 residues. CDR3 residues: CASTGDTQAFF. DNA for the CDR3: TGTGCCAGCACCGGGGACACTCAAGCTTTCTTT.

This chain connects TRBV9 to TRBJ1-1; 9 nucleotides match TRBD1. The CDR3 is 14 amino acids. In germline, CDR1 is SGDLS, CDR2 YYNGEE. Trimming removed 3 bases from V and 5 bases from J; junction bases left unmatched: 5. This CDR3 is CASSERTGVTEAFF. The CDR3 DNA reads as TGTGCCAGCAGCGAACGGACAGGGGTTACTGAAGCTTTCTTT. The whole variable domain, remainder taken from reference TRBV9 and TRBJ1-1, is DSGVTQTPKHLITATGQRVTLRCSPRSGDLSVYWYQQSLDQGLQFLIQYYNGEERAKGNILERFSAQQFPDLHSELNLSSLELGDSALYFCASSERTGVTEAFFGQGTRLTVV.

This clonotype was detected many times. The chain joins TRBV10-3 to TRBJ2-3, with 9 bases matching TRBD2. CDR3 length: 14 amino acids. Trimming cost V 4 bases and J 5 bases; bases outside gene matches: 4. Germline lookup yields CDR1 ENHRY and CDR2 SYGVKD. Written as DNA, the CDR3 is TGTGCCATCAGTGGCGGGGGGGCTGGAGATACGCAGTATTTT. Translated: CAISGGGAGDTQYF.

This clonotype has more than one count but fewer than ten. This chain joins TRBV7-2 and TRBJ2-3, with D possibly matching TRBD2 (6 bases). The CDR3 is made up of 16 amino acids. Trimming stripped 2 bases from V and 3 bases from J, with 15 bases between. Germline V gene sequence: CDR1 SGHTA, CDR2 FQGNSA. The CDR3 sequence is CASSLLAGHLTDTQYF. The CDR3 nucleotides are TGTGCCAGCAGCTTACTTGCGGGGCATCTGACAGATACGCAGTATTTT.

As regards this clonotype: Germline is not matched at one junction end, which may reflect a read error. V is TRBV6-2 or TRBV6-3 and J is TRBJ1-2; D uncertain. The CDR3 has 18 residues. The germline gives CDR1 MNHEY, CDR2 SVGEGT. DNA for the CDR3: TGTGCCCGCAGTTTTGGTCGTAGTCGCGCGCGGGAAGGCTATGGCTACACCTTC. Encoded protein: CARSFGRSRAREGYGYTF.

The gene calls are TRBV7-8 and TRBJ1-1; D is perhaps TRBD1 (6 bases). CDR3 length: 15 amino acids. Germline CDR1 and CDR2: SGHVS and FQNEAQ. V shed 5 bases and J shed 5 bases, with 18 bases lying between them. The CDR3 sequence is CASSTRASRGTEAFF. Here the CDR3 DNA reads TGTGCCAGCAGCACAAGGGCCTCCAGGGGTACTGAAGCTTTCTTT.

The chain recombines TRBV7-2 with TRBJ1-2, with a possible D match to TRBD1 (5 bases). CDR3 length: 13 amino acids. Germline CDR1 is SGHTA and CDR2 is FQGNSA. V was pared by 1 base and J by 7 bases, with 10 bases between. CDR3 amino acids: CASSLDQGAGYTF. For the CDR3, the DNA is TGTGCCAGCAGCTTAGACCAGGGCGCTGGCTACACCTTC.

This clonotype occurred a few times. The V gene is TRBV5-1, the J gene TRBJ2-4, with TRBD1 matching over 8 bases. The CDR3 is 14 residues long. Germline CDR1 and CDR2: SGHRS and YFSETQ. V was pared by 0 bases and J by 8 bases, with 4 bases of the junction left unmatched. CDR3 region: CASSLVQGADIQYF. The CDR3 nucleotides are TGCGCCAGCAGCTTGGTGCAGGGGGCGGACATTCAGTACTTC. Combining the CDR3 with reference TRBV5-1 and TRBJ2-4 gives the whole variable domain KAGVTQTPRYLIKTRGQQVTLSCSPISGHRSVSWYQQTPGQGLQFLFEYFSETQRNKGNFPGRFSGRQFSNSRSEMNVSTLELGDSALYLCASSLVQGADIQYFGAGTRLSVL.

The chain is built from TRBV11-2 and TRBJ2-5, with D perhaps TRBD1 (8 bases). The CDR3 totals 15 residues. Trimming pared 4 bases from V and 3 bases from J, leaving 15 bases between. Germline CDR1 is SGHAT and CDR2 is FQNNGV. This chain's CDR3 is CASSYTGGGKETQYF. The DNA for the CDR3 is TGTGCCAGCAGCTATACAGGGGGGGGTAAAGAGACCCAGTACTTC.

This clonotype was counted only a few times. The CDR3 loop is CASSRRGNQPQHF. DNA of the CDR3: TGTGCCAGCAGCCGAAGGGGGAATCAGCCCCAGCATTTT. The rearrangement joins TRBV12-3 or TRBV12-4 to TRBJ1-5; D perhaps matches TRBD1 (6 bases). The CDR3 totals 13 residues. The V gene lost 6 bases and the J gene lost 4 bases, with 10 bases spanning the gap.

In DNA form, the CDR3 reads TGCAGCGGCCGAGGGGTCTATGGCTACACCTTC. This gives the protein CSGRGVYGYTF. The chain uses TRBV29-1 and TRBJ1-2; a weak D match, TRBD1 (5 bases). Germline values: CDR1 SQVTM, CDR2 ANQGSEA. The V end was cut by 7 bases, the J end by 4 bases, with 10 bases between. This CDR3 contains 11 residues.

The chain employs TRBV20-1 and TRBJ2-1; D not resolved. This CDR3 has 12 residues. V lost 5 bases and J 7 bases, leaving 12 bases between the germline ends. Germline CDR1 is DFQATT and CDR2 is SNEGSKA (reference sequence). Written as DNA, the CDR3 is TGCAGTGCTGGGATTTCTGGGAATGAGCAGTTCTTC. It translates to CSAGISGNEQFF.

This clonotype was seen a few times. This CDR3 is CASSPRTSGGYNEQFF. The CDR3 DNA follows: TGCGCCAGCAGCCCGAGGACTAGCGGGGGATACAATGAGCAGTTCTTC. This chain joins TRBV5-1 and TRBJ2-1, with TRBD2 matching over 13 bases. Germline CDR1 is SGHRS and CDR2 is YFSETQ. The CDR3 runs 16 residues. After removal of 4 bases from V and 4 bases from J, the junction contained 5 bases not matched to a gene.

The CDR3, as DNA: TGTGCCATCGGAAGGACAGGGGAAATGGAAAATGAGCAGTTCTTC. It is translated as CAIGRTGEMENEQFF. V usage is TRBV10-3 and J usage is TRBJ2-1; 9 bases are shared with TRBD1. V was clipped by 8 bases and J by 7 bases; unmatched bases: 12. Looked up from germline, CDR1 is ENHRY and CDR2 is SYGVKD. This CDR3 region has 15 residues.

This rearrangement joins TRBV20-1 to TRBJ2-2; possibly TRBD2 for D (6 bases). From germline, CDR1 is DFQATT and CDR2 SNEGSKA (reference sequence). This CDR3 comprises 13 residues. Deletions cut 3 bases from V and 5 bases from J, with 10 bases between. The CDR3 loop is CSASHGTTGELFF. CDR3 nucleotides: TGCAGTGCTAGCCACGGGACTACCGGGGAGCTGTTTTTT.

This clonotype showed up just a few times. The genes are TRBV21-1 and TRBJ2-3; the table assigns TRBD1, which was not confirmed against the DNA. TRBV21-1 is marked as a pseudogene. There are 13 residues in the CDR3. The CDR3 loop reads CANGGDSTDTQYF. As DNA, the CDR3 is TGTGCCAACGGGGGGGATAGCACAGATACGCAGTATTTT.

As DNA, the CDR3 is TGTGCCAGCAGCCAAGGAAGCGGGGCTGAAGCTTTCTTT. Amino acids: CASSQGSGAEAFF. The chain carries TRBV3-1 and TRBJ1-1; D is unclear. The V gene lost 1 base and the J gene lost 6 bases, with 9 bases spanning the gap. The germline gives CDR1 LGHDT, CDR2 YNNKEL (reference sequence). The CDR3 runs to 13 residues. Looking up the rest from reference TRBV3-1 and TRBJ1-1 gives the full variable domain: DTAVSQTPKYLVTQMGNDKSIKCEQNLGHDTMYWYKQDSKKFLKIMFSYNNKELIINETVPNRFSPKSPDKAHLNLHINSLELGDSAVYFCASSQGSGAEAFFGQGTRLTVV.

The chain carries TRBV29-1 and TRBJ2-5, with a tentative D call TRBD1 (5 bases). V lost 5 bases to trimming and J lost 2 bases, with 12 bases between them. Germline V lookup: CDR1 SQVTM, CDR2 ANQGSEA. The CDR3 is 13 residues long. The CDR3 region is CSVKGQGQETQYF. CDR3 DNA sequence: TGCAGCGTTAAGGGGCAGGGTCAAGAGACCCAGTACTTC.

The rearrangement joins TRBV5-1 to TRBJ2-1, with TRBD2 matching over 8 bases. Trimming cost V 4 bases and J 0 bases; bases outside gene matches: 6. Per germline, CDR1 SGHRS and CDR2 YFSETQ. The CDR3 runs to 16 residues. The CDR3 reads CASSPVAGSSYNEQFF. The CDR3 bases are TGCGCCAGCAGCCCGGTAGCGGGAAGCTCCTACAATGAGCAGTTCTTC. Based on the CDR3 plus reference TRBV5-1 and TRBJ2-1, the full variable domain is KAGVTQTPRYLIKTRGQQVTLSCSPISGHRSVSWYQQTPGQGLQFLFEYFSETQRNKGNFPGRFSGRQFSNSRSEMNVSTLELGDSALYLCASSPVAGSSYNEQFFGPGTRLTVL.

The genes are TRBV5-1 and TRBJ2-7; D not resolved. The germline V gene has CDR1 SGHRS and CDR2 YFSETQ. This CDR3 contains 16 residues. V was pared by 3 bases and J by 7 bases, with 23 bases between. The CDR3 sequence is CASSSTTTFNIGEQYF. DNA of the CDR3: TGCGCCAGCAGCTCAACTACCACTTTTAACATTGGGGAGCAGTACTTC.

In this sample, this clonotype turned up a few times. The chain is built from TRBV4-1 and TRBJ1-4; weak D call: TRBD1 (5 bases). V lost 1 base to trimming and J lost 8 bases, with 8 bases between them. The CDR3 is 13 residues long. Germline V gene data show CDR1 as MGHRA and CDR2 as YSYEKL. DNA of the CDR3: TGCGCCAGCAGCCAAGTATCAGGGGAAAAACTGTTTTTT. It specifies CASSQVSGEKLFF.